The sequence of this T cell receptor beta chain was determined in a study of OX40 agonist ivuxolimab in advanced cancers. Prior autoimmune disease or systemic immunosuppression barred patients. This clone was counted only a few times. TCRdb's table, derived via immunoSEQ multiplex PCR, lists solely in-frame clones and lacks some. The sample contains under 50,000 clones, roughly 85% of which appear only once. The CDR3 runs to 11 residues. Germline CDR1 reads SNHLY; CDR2 reads FYNNEI. Deletions cut 8 bases from V and 4 bases from J, with 8 bases between. This sequence originates from an adult with an advanced solid tumor such as melanoma, head and neck, liver or kidney cancer. The V call is TRBV2, the J call TRBJ1-2; possible D gene TRBD1, 5 bases. The sample in question was CD4+ or CD8+ T cells sorted from blood, obtained in a trial of the OX40 agonist ivuxolimab. CDR3 amino acids: CASRDGYGYTF. CDR3 DNA sequence: TGTGCCAGCCGGGACGGCTATGGCTACACCTTC.